One and the same sample provided the 32 T cell receptor beta chains below, sequenced in a study of regulatory T cells in long-lasting Graves disease. Time point of the sample: persistent/refractory GD, antithyroid drugs over 5 years with positive TRAb. From RNA extracted from PBMCs, the TCR library was made. Sequencing libraries for TCR beta were prepared with iRepertoire HTBI primers and Arm-PCR of CDR3 regions. MiXCR, applied by TCRdb to the multiplex PCR reads, yields one record per CDR3 protein. The sample has around 400,000 distinct CDR3 sequences, about a quarter seen once. Here the sequenced sample was peripheral blood mononuclear cells (PBMCs), taken when the disease was refractory, from a patient treated with antithyroid drugs. The receptors come from a female donor with Graves disease.

This clonotype was seen a handful of times. The V gene is TRBV29-1, the J gene TRBJ1-2; D not resolved. The germline V and J ends were trimmed by 5 bases and 4 bases, with 11 bases remaining between them. Germline V CDR1 and CDR2: SQVTM, ANQGSEA. The CDR3 sequence is 12 residues long. The CDR3 loop is CSVTQQGYGYTF. In DNA, the CDR3 is TGCAGCGTTACACAGCAAGGCTATGGCTACACCTTC.

The table lists this clonotype with many counts. The chain recombines TRBV24-1 with TRBJ2-5, with D hard to call. This CDR3 contains 12 residues. CDR1 is KGHDR, CDR2 SFDVKD, per germline. V was trimmed by 4 bases and J by 5 bases, leaving 7 bases between them. The CDR3 DNA reads TGTGCCACCAGTGACCCCAGTGAGACCCAGTACTTC. Protein: CATSDPSETQYF.

As concerns this clonotype: Because the CDR3 is missing its conserved closing phenylalanine or tryptophan, this is likely a read error. The J gene is TRBJ2-7, the V gene TRBV3-1; the D gene could be TRBD1 or TRBD2 (5 bases each). The CDR3 covers 16 residues. From germline, CDR1 is LGHDT and CDR2 YNNKEL (reference sequence). V lost 1 base and J lost 3, with 16 bases in between. The CDR3 sequence: CASSQGSGDGLYEQYL. The CDR3 nucleotides are TGTGCCAGCAGCCAAGGTTCCGGGGACGGTCTCTACGAGCAGTACCTC.

The chain couples TRBV19 to TRBJ1-5; 9 nucleotides agree with TRBD1. The CDR3 is 16 residues long. Trimming took 5 bases from V and 2 from J; bases not matched to a gene: 7. Germline CDR1 is LNHDA and CDR2 is SQIVND (reference sequence). The CDR3 bases are TGTGCCAGTAGTCGACAGGACAGGGGAGGCAATCAGCCCCAGCATTTT. It translates to CASSRQDRGGNQPQHF.

This chain connects TRBV24-1 to TRBJ2-1; unclear D gene. Trimming shortened V by 3 bases and J by 0 bases, and 5 bases separated the two germline ends. Germline values: CDR1 KGHDR, CDR2 SFDVKD. The CDR3 covers 14 residues. The CDR3 DNA is TGTGCCACCAGTGATCCCAGCTCCTACAATGAGCAGTTCTTC. Its translation: CATSDPSSYNEQFF.

This clonotype was recorded many times. The chain couples TRBV20-1 to TRBJ2-7; 10 positions match TRBD1. Germline CDR1 is DFQATT and CDR2 is SNEGSKA (reference sequence). V trimming: 3 bases; J trimming: 5 bases; junction bases outside the gene matches: 4. The CDR3 length is 13 residues. This chain's CDR3 is CSASGQGGNEQYF. CDR3 sequence (DNA): TGCAGTGCTAGTGGACAGGGGGGAAACGAGCAGTACTTC.

The V call is TRBV14, the J call TRBJ2-5; possibly TRBD1 or TRBD2 for D (5 bases each). Between the trimmed V and J ends, which lost 1 base and 5 bases, there was a span of 14 bases. The germline V gene has CDR1 SGHDN and CDR2 FVKESK. The CDR3 spans 15 residues. CDR3 sequence reads: CASSQGRDRSETQYF. CDR3 sequence (DNA): TGTGCCAGCAGCCAAGGTCGGGACCGTTCGGAGACCCAGTACTTC.

This clonotype was counted a few times. The chain links TRBV14 to TRBJ2-6; D call uncertain. The V gene lost 3 bases and the J gene lost 0 bases, with 15 bases spanning the gap. CDR3 length: 18 amino acids. CDR1 and CDR2 (germline): SGHDN, FVKESK. This CDR3 is CASSHLKGRYSGANVLTF. The DNA of the CDR3 is TGTGCCAGCAGCCACCTGAAGGGCCGCTACTCTGGGGCCAACGTCCTGACTTTC.

This clonotype has ten or more counts. The gene calls are TRBV6-1 and TRBJ2-7; 12 bases agree with TRBD1. The CDR3 has 16 amino acids. V lost 5 bases, J lost 2 bases, and 7 bases stayed unmatched. Germline CDR1 MNHNS, CDR2 SASEGT. The CDR3 loop is CASSPGQGASTYEQYF. CDR3 coding DNA: TGTGCCAGCAGTCCGGGACAGGGGGCAAGTACCTACGAGCAGTACTTC.

This clonotype occurred a few times. This chain joins TRBV19 and TRBJ1-2; unclear D gene. CDR1 LNHDA and CDR2 SQIVND come from the germline V gene (reference sequence). The CDR3 length is 15 residues. Trimming left V 6 bases short and J 6 bases short, with 20 bases between. CDR3 residues: CASRHDERLSDGYTF. CDR3 nucleotide sequence: TGTGCCAGTAGACACGATGAGCGACTTAGCGATGGCTACACCTTC.

The genes are TRBV11-2 and TRBJ2-5, with a tentative D call TRBD2 (6 bases). This CDR3 has 15 amino acids. V dropped 5 bases and J dropped 0 bases, with 13 bases sitting between them. Germline CDR1 reads SGHAT; CDR2 reads FQNNGV. CDR3 sequence reads: CASSPRLGNQETQYF. The CDR3, as DNA: TGTGCCAGCAGCCCAAGACTAGGCAACCAAGAGACCCAGTACTTC.

This chain joins TRBV19 and TRBJ1-5; D perhaps matches TRBD1 (6 bases). The CDR3 totals 16 residues. Between the trimmed V and J ends, which lost 10 bases and 0 bases, there was a span of 19 bases. Germline V gene data show CDR1 as LNHDA and CDR2 as SQIVND (reference sequence). The CDR3 DNA reads as TGTGCCACCAGGCCACTACCAGGGGATAGCAATCAGCCCCAGCATTTT. It encodes CATRPLPGDSNQPQHF.

This clonotype was picked up a small number of times. The V call is TRBV20-1, the J call TRBJ2-5, with 12 bases aligning to TRBD2. There are 17 residues in the CDR3. Germline CDR1 and CDR2: DFQATT and SNEGSKA (reference sequence). The J segment lost 1 base and the V segment lost 0 bases, leaving 6 bases of the junction unmatched. The CDR3 reads CSARDTSGRIIQETQYF. The CDR3 DNA reads TGCAGTGCTAGAGACACTAGCGGGAGGATCATCCAAGAGACCCAGTACTTC.

This clonotype was detected many times. CDR3 amino acids: CASSLQGRGELFF. CDR3 sequence (DNA): TGTGCCAGCAGTTTGCAGGGTCGCGGGGAGCTGTTTTTT. The chain has TRBV6-5 and TRBJ2-2; tentatively, D is TRBD1 (5 bases). V was trimmed by 4 bases and J by 7 bases, leaving 10 bases between them. The CDR3 sequence is 13 residues long. Germline V lookup: CDR1 MNHEY, CDR2 SVGAGI.

This clonotype was observed at least ten times. The chain is built from TRBV7-9 and TRBJ2-5; D is possibly TRBD2 (6 bases). V lost 6 bases and J 4 bases, leaving 24 bases between the germline ends. CDR1 is SEHNR, CDR2 FQNEAQ, per germline (reference sequence). This CDR3 spans 17 amino acids. CDR3 bases: TGTGCCAGCAGACCTCTACGGGGGAGAGGGGCCCGAGAGACCCAGTACTTC. Encoded protein: CASRPLRGRGARETQYF.

Only a few counts were recorded for this clonotype. Here the CDR3 DNA reads TGCAGTGCTAGAGCCACCACAGGTACCTACGAGCAGTACTTC. Amino acids: CSARATTGTYEQYF. The rearrangement uses TRBV20-1 and TRBJ2-7; maybe TRBD1 (5 bases). The CDR3 extends over 14 amino acids. Germline-derived CDR1 and CDR2 are DFQATT and SNEGSKA (reference sequence). The V end lost 1 base, the J end lost 2 bases, and 12 bases lay between the germline ends.

This clonotype was counted only a few times. The chain combines TRBV20-1 with TRBJ1-3; D unresolved. Per germline, CDR1 DFQATT and CDR2 SNEGSKA (reference sequence). The CDR3 is 15 amino acids. Deletions cut 6 bases from V and 4 bases from J, with 19 bases between. The CDR3 nucleotides read TGCAGTGCCCTGGCAGGTTTACTTCGAGGAAACACCATATATTTT. It codes for CSALAGLLRGNTIYF.

V and J are TRBV5-1 and TRBJ2-1; 14 bases align to TRBD2. The germline gives CDR1 SGHRS, CDR2 YFSETQ. J lost 3 bases, V lost 4 bases, and 6 bases had no gene match. The CDR3 contains 17 residues. CDR3 region: CASSQGLAGANYNEQFF. As DNA, the CDR3 is TGCGCCAGCAGCCAGGGACTAGCGGGAGCGAACTACAATGAGCAGTTCTTC.

The chain carries TRBV30 and TRBJ1-3; D remains ambiguous. V lost 3 bases, J lost 1 base, and 16 bases lay in between. The CDR3 is 16 residues long. The V gene's germline CDR1 is GTSNPN and CDR2 SVGIG (reference sequence). The CDR3 region is CAWSRAGQSSGNTIYF. The CDR3 DNA follows: TGTGCCTGGAGCCGAGCCGGGCAAAGTTCTGGAAACACCATATATTTT.

The rearrangement joins TRBV24-1 to TRBJ2-3; TRBD1 or TRBD2 may be the D gene (5 bases each). Trimming shortened V by 8 bases and J by 5 bases, and 16 bases separated the two germline ends. Germline CDR1 is KGHDR and CDR2 is SFDVKD. The CDR3 runs 14 residues. The CDR3 region has the DNA TGTGCCACCAAGTCCGGGGCGGCGGGAGATACGCAGTATTTT. Residues: CATKSGAAGDTQYF.

The chain carries TRBV20-1 and TRBJ2-5, with D perhaps TRBD2 (6 bases). The CDR3 consists of 15 residues. Germline V gives CDR1 DFQATT, CDR2 SNEGSKA (reference sequence). Trimming removed 3 bases from V and 4 bases from J, with 18 bases in between. The CDR3 spells CSAREATWRGETQYF. The CDR3 DNA follows: TGCAGTGCTAGGGAGGCAACTTGGCGGGGAGAGACCCAGTACTTC.

The genes are TRBV3-1 and TRBJ2-2; D remains ambiguous. The CDR3 loop spans 17 amino acids. CDR1 is LGHDT and CDR2 is YNNKEL in the germline V gene (reference sequence). Trimming took off 0 bases at V and 1 base at J, with 12 bases between the two ends. CDR3 sequence: CASSQDKISLNTGELFF. The CDR3 DNA sequence: TGTGCCAGCAGCCAAGATAAAATTAGCCTGAACACCGGGGAGCTGTTTTTT.

This clonotype came up a few times. The V and J genes are TRBV20-1 and TRBJ2-5; 9 nucleotides agree with TRBD2. V gave up 6 bases and J gave up 1 base; unmatched junction bases: 9. Per the germline V gene, CDR1 is DFQATT and CDR2 is SNEGSKA (reference sequence). The length of the CDR3 is 15 residues. The CDR3 reads CSAPSYSGSQETQYF. CDR3 DNA sequence: TGCAGTGCCCCGAGTTATAGCGGGAGCCAAGAGACCCAGTACTTC.

This clonotype was seen only a few times. The chain couples TRBV20-1 to TRBJ1-4; 9 nucleotides line up with TRBD1. Germline loops: CDR1 DFQATT, CDR2 SNEGSKA (reference sequence). With 5 bases clipped from V and 10 bases from J, the junction kept 8 bases outside the gene matches. This CDR3 is built from 13 residues. The CDR3 is CSAERDRAGKLFF. CDR3 bases: TGCAGTGCTGAGAGGGACAGGGCTGGAAAACTGTTTTTT.

The chain recombines TRBV7-8 with TRBJ2-2, with TRBD2 identical over 8 bases. The junction had 4 bases not matched to a gene; V was cut back by 3 bases and J by 7 bases. The germline V gene has CDR1 SGHVS and CDR2 FQNEAQ. The CDR3 has 14 amino acids. Here the CDR3 reads CASSFGGVDGELFF. The CDR3 DNA follows: TGTGCCAGCAGCTTCGGGGGGGTGGACGGGGAGCTGTTTTTT.

Remarks on this clonotype: A much larger clone sits a single nucleotide away, making a read error possible. The V gene is TRBV15, the J gene TRBJ2-7, with D perhaps matching TRBD1 (6 bases). The J call may be mistaken, given a closer DNA end match to TRBJ2-5. Germline loops: CDR1 LNHNV, CDR2 YYDKDF (reference sequence). The CDR3 runs to 18 residues. CDR3 protein: CATSRGGGRYLGKGTQYF. CDR3 DNA: TGTGCCACCAGCAGAGGAGGGGGTCGTTACCTCGGCAAAGGGACCCAGTACTTC.

This clonotype was observed a handful of times. The chain is built from TRBV6-5 and TRBJ1-6; D call uncertain. CDR1 is MNHEY, CDR2 SVGAGI, per germline. The CDR3 is 17 residues long. Trimming removed 0 bases at V and 3 bases at J, with 12 bases between. DNA for the CDR3: TGTGCCAGCAGTTACTCGGTCCAGTCTCGCTATAATTCACCCCTCCACTTT. Translated, it gives CASSYSVQSRYNSPLHF.

In this sample, this clonotype turned up many times. The rearrangement uses TRBV28 and TRBJ1-1, with TRBD1 identical over 8 bases. CDR3 length: 17 amino acids. J lost 3 bases, V lost 4 bases, and 13 bases had no gene match. Per the germline V gene, CDR1 is MDHEN and CDR2 is SYDVKM. CDR3 coding DNA: TGTGCCAGCAGTTATCGCCCGACAGGGGCAGTTGACACTGAAGCTTTCTTT. Translated: CASSYRPTGAVDTEAFF.

This clonotype was counted only a few times. This rearrangement joins TRBV5-6 to TRBJ2-2, with D possibly being TRBD2 (6 bases). The V gene's germline CDR1 is SGHDT and CDR2 YYEEEE. The V gene lost 3 bases and the J gene lost 4 bases, with 16 bases spanning the gap. CDR3 size: 16 residues. The CDR3 sequence is CASSSTGLTPTGELFF. The CDR3 DNA reads as TGTGCCAGCAGCTCGACGGGACTCACACCCACCGGGGAGCTGTTTTTT.

This clonotype was observed many times. The chain recombines TRBV24-1 with TRBJ1-2; possible D gene TRBD1, 5 bases. This CDR3 region has 13 residues. CDR1 and CDR2 (germline): KGHDR, SFDVKD. V was pared by 8 bases and J by 4 bases, with 13 bases between. The CDR3: CATTPSGTYGYTF. As DNA, the CDR3 is TGTGCCACCACCCCCAGCGGGACCTATGGCTACACCTTC.

This clonotype was observed a few times. The chain carries TRBV6-6 and TRBJ1-2; 8 nucleotides agree with TRBD1. This CDR3 is 17 amino acids long. With V trimmed by 0 bases and J by 7 bases, 13 bases remained unmatched. Germline values: CDR1 MNHNY, CDR2 SVGAGI (reference sequence). For the CDR3, the DNA is TGTGCCAGCAGTTACTCGGACAGGGAGGTTTTATTAAGTGGCTACACCTTC. Translation: CASSYSDREVLLSGYTF.

This clonotype was seen ten or more times. The CDR3 DNA reads TGTGCCAGCAGTTTTTCCAGCCCCGTGGGGGCCAACGTCCTGACTTTC. Translating it yields CASSFSSPVGANVLTF. The gene calls are TRBV28 and TRBJ2-6; no firm D call. CDR1 is MDHEN, CDR2 SYDVKM, per germline. The CDR3 is made up of 16 amino acids. V gave up 3 bases and J gave up 4 bases, with 13 bases separating them.